The present T cell receptor beta chain was sequenced within a study of cytomegalovirus exposure and HLA in healthy donors. In the study overall: There were around 100 million unique TCR beta sequences, drawn from 200 million or so T cells, in an earlier analysis. General study findings and limits: In a later analysis, at a false discovery rate of 0.05, approximately 15,000 TCR beta sequences matched HLA alleles. CMV serostatus alone was available as immune exposure information.

Trimming took 0 bases from V and 5 from J, leaving 14 bases between them. CDR1 and CDR2 (germline): SGHRS, YFSETQ. The CDR3 is made up of 15 amino acids. For this clone: Its cognate antigen is unknown.

13 Jbeta primers and 60 Vbeta primers were used for the PCR. The method was immunoSEQ multiplex PCR; TCRdb's version includes in-frame clones alone and lacks a portion of them. This table has 180,000 or so clones, 60% to 80% appearing once. The sequenced sample was PBMCs. The gene calls are TRBV5-1 and TRBJ1-1; D call uncertain. The receptor was derived from a man in his forties in good health and CMV-seropositive. The CDR3 region is CASSLAPGLITEAFF. CDR3 bases: TGCGCCAGCAGCTTGGCGCCGGGGTTAATTACTGAAGCTTTCTTT. The variable domain in full, completed from reference TRBV5-1 and TRBJ1-1, reads KAGVTQTPRYLIKTRGQQVTLSCSPISGHRSVSWYQQTPGQGLQFLFEYFSETQRNKGNFPGRFSGRQFSNSRSEMNVSTLELGDSALYLCASSLAPGLITEAFFGQGTRLTVV.